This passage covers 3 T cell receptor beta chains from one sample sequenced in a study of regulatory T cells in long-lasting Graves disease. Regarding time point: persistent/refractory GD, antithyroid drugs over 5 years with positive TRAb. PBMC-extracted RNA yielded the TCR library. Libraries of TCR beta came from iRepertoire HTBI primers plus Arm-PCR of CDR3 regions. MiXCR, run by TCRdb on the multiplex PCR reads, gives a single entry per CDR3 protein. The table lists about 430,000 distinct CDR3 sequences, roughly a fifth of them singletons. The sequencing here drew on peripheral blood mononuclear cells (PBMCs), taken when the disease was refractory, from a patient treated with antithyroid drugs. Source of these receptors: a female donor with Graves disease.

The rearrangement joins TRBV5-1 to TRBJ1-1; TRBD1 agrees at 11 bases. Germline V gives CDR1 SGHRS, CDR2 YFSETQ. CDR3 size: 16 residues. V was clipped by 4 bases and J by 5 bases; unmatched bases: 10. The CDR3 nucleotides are TGCGCCAGCAGCCTGGGACAGGGGGGTTTGTGGACTGAAGCTTTCTTT. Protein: CASSLGQGGLWTEAFF.

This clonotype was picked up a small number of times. The CDR3 DNA reads TGTGCCAGTAGTGAGGCCTCTTGGGGCTACACCTTC. Protein sequence: CASSEASWGYTF. The genes are TRBV19 and TRBJ1-2; D call uncertain. The CDR3 contains 12 residues. Per germline, CDR1 LNHDA and CDR2 SQIVND (reference sequence). V was shortened by 5 bases and J by 8 bases, with 12 bases between the two germline ends.

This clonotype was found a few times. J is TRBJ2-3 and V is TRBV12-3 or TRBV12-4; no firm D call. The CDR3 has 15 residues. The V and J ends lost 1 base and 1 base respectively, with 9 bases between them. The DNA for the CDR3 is TGTGCCAGCAGTTTAGACACCTCTGGCACAGATACGCAGTATTTT. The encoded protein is CASSLDTSGTDTQYF.